A single sample is the source of the 29 T cell receptor beta chains below, sequenced in a study of blood T cell repertoires in COVID-19. Profiled with immunoSEQ multiplex PCR; TCRdb holds only in-frame clones, not every one. The sample shows under 200,000 clones, approximately 84% of them seen only once. Specimen: peripheral blood. These receptors came from a woman of 80 years or more with acute or convalescent COVID-19.

V is TRBV10-3 and J is TRBJ1-1; 10 bases line up with TRBD1. V trimming: 3 bases; J trimming: 4 bases; junction bases outside the gene matches: 8. The germline gives CDR1 ENHRY, CDR2 SYGVKD. The CDR3 is 16 amino acids. Here the CDR3 reads CAISERLTGGITEAFF. The CDR3 DNA reads as TGTGCCATCAGTGAACGCCTGACAGGGGGCATCACTGAAGCTTTCTTT.

The chain couples TRBV7-2 to TRBJ2-5, with a weak D call TRBD2 (6 bases). Germline CDR1 is SGHTA and CDR2 is FQGNSA. The V gene lost 6 bases and the J gene lost 3 bases, with 8 bases spanning the gap. The CDR3 loop spans 12 amino acids. The CDR3 spells CASRRREETQYF. In DNA, the CDR3 is TGTGCCAGCAGGAGGAGGGAAGAGACCCAGTACTTC.

The V and J genes are TRBV19 and TRBJ2-1; D may be TRBD2 (6 bases). The V gene lost 3 bases and the J gene lost 1 base, with 13 bases spanning the gap. CDR1 and CDR2 from the germline V gene are LNHDA and SQIVND (reference sequence). The CDR3 is made up of 16 amino acids. CDR3 region: CASSMSSGRSYNEQFF. The CDR3 DNA reads as TGTGCCAGTAGTATGAGTAGCGGTCGATCCTACAATGAGCAGTTCTTC.

The DNA for the CDR3 is TGTGCCAGCTCACCCCTAAGCGGGGGGCAAGAGACCCAGTACTTC. Its protein is CASSPLSGGQETQYF. V usage is TRBV18 and J usage is TRBJ2-5; 9 bases line up with TRBD2. Looked up from germline, CDR1 is KGHSH and CDR2 is LQKENI. V trimming: 3 bases; J trimming: 2 bases; junction bases outside the gene matches: 4. The CDR3 is made up of 15 amino acids. Combining the CDR3 with reference TRBV18 and TRBJ2-5 gives the whole variable domain NAGVMQNPRHLVRRRGQEARLRCSPMKGHSHVYWYRQLPEEGLKFMVYLQKENIIDESGMPKERFSAEFPKEGPSILRIQQVVRGDSAAYFCASSPLSGGQETQYFGPGTRLLVL.

The count of this clone is one. This rearrangement joins TRBV5-1 to TRBJ1-4; 9 bases match TRBD1. The germline CDR1 and CDR2 sequences are SGHRS and YFSETQ. The trim removed 4 bases at V and 8 bases at J, leaving 12 bases unmatched. This CDR3 is built from 16 residues. In nucleotides, the CDR3 is TGCGCCAGCAGCCTGGGACAGGGCCCTTGGGAAGAAAAACTGTTTTTT. Its translation: CASSLGQGPWEEKLFF.

V is TRBV7-9 and J is TRBJ2-1; 11 nucleotides line up with TRBD2. CDR3 length: 14 amino acids. The V gene's germline CDR1 is SEHNR and CDR2 FQNEAQ (reference sequence). Losses at the gene ends were 6 bases for V and 7 bases for J; bases not matched to a gene: 5. CDR3 bases: TGTGCCAGCAGACGTACTAGCGGGAGTAATGAGCAGTTCTTC. Encoded protein: CASRRTSGSNEQFF.

V usage is TRBV5-7 and J usage is TRBJ2-7; maybe TRBD1 (6 bases). TRBV5-7 is known as an ORF, though its function is uncertain. The CDR3 contains 16 residues. V lost 0 bases and J 0 bases, leaving 13 bases between the germline ends. CDR3 loop: CASSLGPGGNSYEQYF. The DNA of the CDR3 is TGTGCCAGCAGCTTGGGGCCTGGGGGCAACTCCTACGAGCAGTACTTC.

The V gene is TRBV2, the J gene TRBJ1-1; perhaps TRBD1 as D (5 bases). V was trimmed by 4 bases and J by 3 bases, leaving 24 bases between them. CDR1 and CDR2 (germline): SNHLY, FYNNEI. This CDR3 contains 18 residues. This CDR3 reads CASSGKFGGWGSDTEAFF. Here the CDR3 DNA reads TGTGCCAGCAGTGGGAAGTTTGGTGGGTGGGGCTCCGACACTGAAGCTTTCTTT.

The chain has TRBV19 and TRBJ2-5; 7 bases match TRBD1. After removal of 5 bases from V and 2 bases from J, the junction contained 11 bases not matched to a gene. Germline lookup yields CDR1 LNHDA and CDR2 SQIVND (reference sequence). The length of the CDR3 is 16 residues. This CDR3 reads CASSLRLNRGQETQYF. In DNA form, the CDR3 reads TGTGCCAGTAGTCTTCGTCTCAACAGGGGTCAAGAGACCCAGTACTTC.

V usage is TRBV3-1 (or the pseudogene TRBV3-2) and J usage is TRBJ2-3; D might be TRBD2 (6 bases). V lost 1 base, J lost 7 bases, and 21 bases lay in between. The CDR3 has 17 residues. Per germline, CDR1 LGHDT and CDR2 YNNKEL (reference sequence). CDR3 amino acids: CASSQGGISGSPNTQYF. The CDR3 region has the DNA TGTGCCAGCAGCCAAGGGGGGATTAGCGGATCACCGAATACGCAGTATTTT.

This clone was observed a handful of times. The J gene is TRBJ1-4, the V gene TRBV7-9; D is unresolved. CDR3 length equals 13 residues. Trimming removed 11 bases from V and 5 bases from J, with 15 bases in between. From germline, CDR1 is SEHNR and CDR2 FQNEAQ (reference sequence). The CDR3 DNA reads as TGTGCCTCTTCCCCCGAGGTCAATGAAAAACTGTTTTTT. Translation: CASSPEVNEKLFF.

The DNA of the CDR3 is TGTGCCACCAGCAGAGAGGGGGGGGCCAGTCAAGAAAAACTGTTTTTT. Its protein is CATSREGGASQEKLFF. This chain links TRBV15 with TRBJ1-4; weak D call: TRBD1 (6 bases). Trimming shortened V by 0 bases and J by 8 bases, and 16 bases separated the two germline ends. This CDR3 is built from 16 residues. In germline, CDR1 is LNHNV, CDR2 YYDKDF (reference sequence).

This clone was detected a few times. The chain employs TRBV5-4 and TRBJ2-1; a weak D match, TRBD1 (6 bases). From germline, CDR1 is SGHNT and CDR2 YYREEE (reference sequence). This CDR3 contains 15 residues. The V end was cut by 4 bases, the J end by 8 bases, with 19 bases between. CDR3 nucleotide sequence: TGTGCCAGCAGCACGGGACACCTAACCAAGGATGAGCAGTTCTTC. This gives the protein CASSTGHLTKDEQFF. The full variable domain, its missing parts supplied by reference TRBV5-4 and TRBJ2-1, is ETGVTQSPTHLIKTRGQQVTLRCSSQSGHNTVSWYQQALGQGPQFIFQYYREEENGRGNFPPRFSGLQFPNYSSELNVNALELDDSALYLCASSTGHLTKDEQFFGPGTRLTVL.

The chain couples TRBV27 to TRBJ2-7; 13 nucleotides agree with TRBD2. V was clipped by 5 bases and J by 5 bases; unmatched bases: 18. This CDR3 is built from 19 residues. Per germline, CDR1 MNHEY and CDR2 SMNVEV (reference sequence). DNA of the CDR3: TGTGCCAGCAGTCCCGGGACTAGCGGGATTTCCCCCCTTTTGCACGAGCAGTACTTC. Amino acids: CASSPGTSGISPLLHEQYF.

V gene TRBV7-2 combines with J gene TRBJ2-2; D not resolved. Germline V gene lookup returns CDR1 SGHTA and CDR2 FQGNSA. The CDR3 is 14 amino acids. Trimming took off 7 bases at V and 1 base at J, with 10 bases between the two ends. CDR3 nucleotide sequence: TGTGCCAGCAACTACTATAAGAACACCGGGGAGCTGTTTTTT. Protein product: CASNYYKNTGELFF.

The chain combines TRBV5-4 with TRBJ2-3, with D perhaps matching TRBD1 (5 bases). Per germline, CDR1 SGHNT and CDR2 YYREEE (reference sequence). There are 12 residues in the CDR3. The germline V and J ends were trimmed by 4 bases and 5 bases, with 8 bases remaining between them. CDR3 sequence (DNA): TGTGCCAGCAGCACAGGACGAGATACGCAGTATTTT. It codes for CASSTGRDTQYF.

This clone is a singleton in its sample. V is TRBV18 and J is TRBJ2-7, with 10 bases fitting TRBD1. This CDR3 comprises 14 residues. CDR1 KGHSH and CDR2 LQKENI come from the germline V gene. Trimming removed 5 bases from V and 6 bases from J; junction bases left unmatched: 7. The CDR3 sequence: CASSRDRGQVEQYF. Here the CDR3 DNA reads TGTGCCAGCTCAAGGGACAGGGGACAAGTCGAGCAGTACTTC.

The CDR3 is CARTPGQGRETQYF. The CDR3 DNA reads TGTGCCAGAACCCCGGGACAGGGCAGGGAGACCCAGTACTTC. This chain uses TRBV2 with TRBJ2-5; 9 positions agree with TRBD1. The CDR3 is made up of 14 amino acids. Unmatched junction bases numbered 10, after V lost 9 bases and J lost 5 bases. Germline CDR1 and CDR2: SNHLY and FYNNEI.

The chain uses TRBV19 and TRBJ2-1; TRBD1 matches at 9 bases. V shed 7 bases, J shed 5 bases, and the junction held 6 bases outside the gene matches. From germline, CDR1 is LNHDA and CDR2 SQIVND (reference sequence). The CDR3 loop spans 14 amino acids. The CDR3 loop reads CASNRRDRDNEQFF. The CDR3 DNA reads TGTGCCAGTAACCGCCGGGACAGGGACAATGAGCAGTTCTTC.

The V call is TRBV20-1, the J call TRBJ2-2, with 10 bases aligning to TRBD2. The CDR3 has 17 amino acids. In germline, CDR1 is DFQATT, CDR2 SNEGSKA (reference sequence). V was pared by 3 bases and J by 1 base, with 8 bases of the junction left unmatched. Here the CDR3 DNA reads TGCAGTGCTAGTACTAGCGGGGTGTTAGTGAACACCGGGGAGCTGTTTTTT. It yields the protein CSASTSGVLVNTGELFF.

The V and J genes are TRBV5-1 and TRBJ1-2; possible D gene TRBD1, 5 bases. This CDR3 region has 15 residues. The V end lost 4 bases, the J end lost 1 base, and 14 bases lay between the germline ends. From germline, CDR1 is SGHRS and CDR2 YFSETQ. CDR3 in DNA: TGCGCCAGCAGCAAAGGGATGGGGCATAACTATGGCTACACCTTC. It codes for CASSKGMGHNYGYTF. The variable domain in full, with the rest retrieved from reference TRBV5-1 and TRBJ1-2, is KAGVTQTPRYLIKTRGQQVTLSCSPISGHRSVSWYQQTPGQGLQFLFEYFSETQRNKGNFPGRFSGRQFSNSRSEMNVSTLELGDSALYLCASSKGMGHNYGYTFGSGTRLTVV.

The V and J genes are TRBV6-5 and TRBJ1-2, with 7 positions matching TRBD1. CDR1 is MNHEY, CDR2 SVGAGI, per germline. This CDR3 is 14 amino acids long. The V segment lost 5 bases and the J segment 7 bases; nucleotides outside the gene matches: 10. CDR3 bases: TGTGCCAGCAGTCGGGACAGTCCCCAGGGTGGCTACACCTTC. Translating gives CASSRDSPQGGYTF.

The chain is built from TRBV19 and TRBJ1-3; possibly TRBD1 for D (6 bases). Trimming shortened V by 5 bases and J by 4 bases, and 9 bases separated the two germline ends. The V gene's germline CDR1 is LNHDA and CDR2 SQIVND (reference sequence). CDR3 length equals 13 residues. This CDR3 is CASSGTPGNTIYF. The CDR3 coding sequence is TGTGCCAGTAGTGGGACACCAGGAAACACCATATATTTT.

CDR3 sequence (DNA): TGTGCCAGCAGCTTACGTGGGAGTGCGTTCACAGATACGCAGTATTTT. Protein sequence: CASSLRGSAFTDTQYF. V is TRBV11-3 and J is TRBJ2-3, with D tentatively TRBD2 (5 bases). V was pared by 2 bases and J by 2 bases, with 14 bases between. Germline V gene lookup returns CDR1 SGHNT and CDR2 YENEEA. The CDR3 spans 16 residues.

This clone was counted once. The chain joins TRBV20-1 to TRBJ2-3; D gene unclear. CDR3 length equals 10 residues. Per the germline V gene, CDR1 is DFQATT and CDR2 is SNEGSKA (reference sequence). The V end lost 6 bases, the J end lost 7 bases, and 8 bases lay between the germline ends. The CDR3 DNA reads as TGCAGTGCCACTCTAAATACGCAGTATTTT. Translating gives CSATLNTQYF.

Comment on this clone: A read error may produce the germline difference seen at one junction end. This chain connects TRBV7-7 to TRBJ2-2, with a possible D match to TRBD1 (6 bases). Germline CDR1 is SSHAT and CDR2 is FNYEAQ (reference sequence). The CDR3 contains 18 residues. The CDR3 DNA sequence: TGTGCTAGCAGCCGACGTGTATTGGCAGGGGCGAACACCGGGGAGCTGTTTTTT. This translates into CASSRRVLAGANTGELFF.

This chain links TRBV5-1 with TRBJ2-7; D unclear. Trimming pared 0 bases from V and 2 bases from J, leaving 12 bases between. This CDR3 is built from 15 residues. The germline gives CDR1 SGHRS, CDR2 YFSETQ. In DNA form, the CDR3 reads TGCGCCAGCAGCTTGGACGGTACAGCCCCCTACGAGCAGTACTTC. Its protein product is CASSLDGTAPYEQYF.

This clone was recorded a few times. The V call is TRBV9, the J call TRBJ2-7, with 9 bases fitting TRBD1. The CDR3 length is 17 residues. Germline V gene data show CDR1 as SGDLS and CDR2 as YYNGEE. V lost 0 bases and J lost 2; bases outside the gene matches: 9. CDR3 residues: CASSVAPPGQGAYEQYF. The CDR3 DNA sequence: TGTGCCAGCAGCGTAGCACCCCCGGGACAGGGAGCCTACGAGCAGTACTTC.

The rearrangement uses TRBV5-1 and TRBJ2-3, with TRBD1 identical over 10 bases. The germline V gene encodes CDR1 SGHRS and CDR2 YFSETQ. V lost 3 bases to trimming and J lost 9 bases; unmatched junction nucleotides: 7. The CDR3 has 14 residues. CDR3 loop: CASSSLGQGWTQYF. The CDR3 DNA is TGCGCCAGCAGCTCCTTGGGACAGGGGTGGACGCAGTATTTT. The variable domain in full, with the rest retrieved from reference TRBV5-1 and TRBJ2-3, is KAGVTQTPRYLIKTRGQQVTLSCSPISGHRSVSWYQQTPGQGLQFLFEYFSETQRNKGNFPGRFSGRQFSNSRSEMNVSTLELGDSALYLCASSSLGQGWTQYFGPGTRLTVL.